These T cell receptor beta chains were read from a single sample in a study of monozygotic twins with inflammatory bowel disease. TCRdb re-called the 5' RACE reads; every CDR3 protein appears as one record, without DNA. The sample table includes approximately 340,000 distinct CDR3 sequences. Sequencing was done on a sample of blood. The receptors derive from a human donor with ulcerative colitis or Crohn's disease, or a healthy co-twin of an affected twin (not recorded which). Both conserved end residues are part of each CDR3.

V gene: TRBV19
J gene: TRBJ2-1
CDR3 protein: CASSNPASAYNEQFF

V gene: TRBV7-2
J gene: TRBJ1-3
CDR3 protein: CASSFLGNTIYF

V gene: TRBV7-2
J gene: TRBJ1-2
CDR3 protein: CASSLTGQGFDGYTF

V gene: TRBV24-1
J gene: TRBJ2-5
CDR3 protein: CATSDPGQSETQYF

V gene: TRBV29-1
J gene: TRBJ2-6
CDR3 protein: CSAGTNSGANVLTF

V gene: TRBV12-3/TRBV12-4
J gene: TRBJ2-7
CDR3 protein: CASTPGQSLGDEQYF

V gene: TRBV7-9
J gene: TRBJ1-5
CDR3 protein: CASSRPPGPQHF

V gene: TRBV6-1
J gene: TRBJ1-6
CDR3 protein: CASSERTGDSPLHF

V gene: TRBV27
J gene: TRBJ1-5
CDR3 protein: CASSSMTTRNQPQHF

V gene: TRBV5-1
J gene: TRBJ1-2
CDR3 protein: CASSIPPGQGGYGYTF

V gene: TRBV3-1
J gene: TRBJ2-7
CDR3 protein: CASSQVYGGNEQYF

V gene: TRBV20-1
J gene: TRBJ1-3
CDR3 protein: CSVRDSGNTIYF

V gene: TRBV7-2
J gene: TRBJ1-2
CDR3 protein: CASSSRDSAYGYTF

V gene: TRBV24-1
J gene: TRBJ1-2
CDR3 protein: CATSDLDTGTAAGYTF

V gene: TRBV5-1
J gene: TRBJ2-2
CDR3 protein: CASSLAGYNTGELFF

V gene: TRBV7-3
J gene: TRBJ2-2
CDR3 protein: CASSLYLGNTGELFF

V gene: TRBV20-1
J gene: TRBJ1-6
CDR3 protein: CSARVAGAGYNSPLHF

V gene: TRBV7-9
J gene: TRBJ2-3
CDR3 protein: CASSRTAQSTDTQYF

V gene: TRBV28
J gene: TRBJ1-4
CDR3 protein: CASSTPGTGTEKLFF

V gene: TRBV5-4
J gene: TRBJ1-1
CDR3 protein: CASSLGRTETWTTEAFF

V gene: TRBV20-1
J gene: TRBJ2-7
CDR3 protein: CSAIQGFTYEQYF

V gene: TRBV5-1
J gene: TRBJ2-1
CDR3 protein: CASTRPRGLAHNEQFF

V gene: TRBV29-1
J gene: TRBJ2-7
CDR3 protein: CSVLGHLTYEQYF

V gene: TRBV20-1
J gene: TRBJ2-2
CDR3 protein: CSAIAPGGTGELFF

V gene: TRBV7-9
J gene: TRBJ1-6
CDR3 protein: CASSQNPINSPLHF

V gene: TRBV28
J gene: TRBJ1-4
CDR3 protein: CASSSQGARPTNEKLFF

V gene: TRBV10-3
J gene: TRBJ2-3
CDR3 protein: CAIRSSSKGDTQYF

V gene: TRBV27
J gene: TRBJ1-1
CDR3 protein: CASSHTGTVEAFF

V gene: TRBV12-3/TRBV12-4
J gene: TRBJ2-1
CDR3 protein: CASSTTRGGEQFF

V gene: TRBV12-3/TRBV12-4
J gene: TRBJ2-7
CDR3 protein: CASTKGGLLTEQYF

V gene: TRBV7-9
J gene: TRBJ1-2
CDR3 protein: CASSLTPNGYTF

V gene: TRBV20-1
J gene: TRBJ2-5
CDR3 protein: CSASPSGKETQYF

V gene: TRBV18
J gene: TRBJ1-6
CDR3 protein: CASSPRTDYNSPLHF

V gene: TRBV5-1
J gene: TRBJ2-3
CDR3 protein: CASSPDRLDTQYF

V gene: TRBV5-6
J gene: TRBJ2-3
CDR3 protein: CASSLELGDTDTQYF

V gene: TRBV5-6
J gene: TRBJ2-5
CDR3 protein: CASSFGRLDTSGGTQYF

V gene: TRBV3-1
J gene: TRBJ2-3
CDR3 protein: CASSKRLAGGTDTQYF

V gene: TRBV7-2
J gene: TRBJ2-7
CDR3 protein: CASRLAGGSPYEQYF

V gene: TRBV11-3
J gene: TRBJ1-2
CDR3 protein: CASSLGPGRNYGYTF

V gene: TRBV30
J gene: TRBJ2-7
CDR3 protein: CAWHRVSSYEQYF

V gene: TRBV6-4
J gene: TRBJ2-3
CDR3 protein: CASSDGPTGHTDTQYF

V gene: TRBV15
J gene: TRBJ2-5
CDR3 protein: CATSGLFRGQETQYF

V gene: TRBV5-1
J gene: TRBJ1-2
CDR3 protein: CASSLDGAGDGYGYTF

V gene: TRBV7-2
J gene: TRBJ2-7
CDR3 protein: CASSLGLLVRYEQYF

V gene: TRBV6-6
J gene: TRBJ2-7
CDR3 protein: CASSYASNYEQYF

V gene: TRBV4-1
J gene: TRBJ2-3
CDR3 protein: CASSQGIFSTDTQYF

V gene: TRBV10-1
J gene: TRBJ2-1
CDR3 protein: CASSEATGFEQFF

V gene: TRBV19
J gene: TRBJ2-1
CDR3 protein: CASSNSRTYYNEQFF

V gene: TRBV5-5
J gene: TRBJ2-2
CDR3 protein: CASSLGQGAYTGELFF

V gene: TRBV20-1
J gene: TRBJ2-7
CDR3 protein: CSARASYEQYF

V gene: TRBV7-6
J gene: TRBJ2-5
CDR3 protein: CASTLYGGQETQYF

V gene: TRBV6-2/TRBV6-3
J gene: TRBJ2-1
CDR3 protein: CASSPWKEMYNEQFF

V gene: TRBV4-1
J gene: TRBJ2-7
CDR3 protein: CASSQETARAYEQYF

V gene: TRBV5-5
J gene: TRBJ2-1
CDR3 protein: CASSSGLANYNEQFF

V gene: TRBV4-1
J gene: TRBJ1-2
CDR3 protein: CASSQGARDKRDVYTF

V gene: TRBV5-1
J gene: TRBJ1-1
CDR3 protein: CASSPGGGGYTEAFF

V gene: TRBV7-2
J gene: TRBJ2-1
CDR3 protein: CASSLWSSYNEQFF

V gene: TRBV11-3
J gene: TRBJ2-3
CDR3 protein: CASSLASGTDTQYF

V gene: TRBV5-1
J gene: TRBJ1-4
CDR3 protein: CASSLGLGTNENLFF

V gene: TRBV4-1
J gene: TRBJ2-1
CDR3 protein: CASSQYRGPLKDEQFF